Listed below are T cell receptor beta chains from one sample, sequenced in a study of shared clonotypes between healthy human individuals. Here immunoSEQ multiplex PCR was the method, and the copy in TCRdb shows in-frame clones only, minus some. The table records some 580,000 clones, approximately 97% of them present only once. Source material: naive CD4+ T cells sorted from blood. These receptors were collected from a woman aged 25 to 39 in good health. CDR3s include the opening cysteine and the closing phenylalanine or tryptophan. D genes are given only for firm matches. Clone size is given for some rows only: seen once, a few or many times, or a class if the clone is expanded.

D: NA; size: NA; V: TRBV4-1; J: TRBJ1-5; CDR3: CASSQGGPTGQPQHF; DNA: TGCGCCAGCAGCCAAGGTGGTCCGACCGGTCAGCCCCAGCATTTT
D: TRBD1; size: NA; V: TRBV5-6; J: TRBJ2-7; CDR3: CASSKARQGSYEQYF; DNA: TGTGCCAGCAGCAAGGCTCGACAGGGCTCCTACGAGCAGTACTTC
D: NA; size: once; V: TRBV5-8; J: TRBJ2-7; CDR3: CASSPGWGYEFYF; DNA: TGTGCCAGCAGCCCTGGGTGGGGATACGAGTTCTACTTC
D: NA; size: NA; V: TRBV5-1; J: TRBJ1-3; CDR3: CASSDAGRTIYF; DNA: TGCGCCAGCAGCGATGCCGGCCGGACCATATATTTT
D: TRBD1; size: NA; V: TRBV27; J: TRBJ2-3; CDR3: CASSLRDRGTDTQYF; DNA: TGTGCCAGCAGTTTAAGGGACAGGGGGACAGATACGCAGTATTTT
D: NA; size: NA; V: TRBV6-6; J: TRBJ2-6; CDR3: CASSYPVSSGANVLTF; DNA: TGTGCCAGCAGTTACCCAGTAAGCTCTGGGGCCAACGTCCTGACTTTC
D: NA; size: NA; V: TRBV21-1; J: TRBJ2-7; CDR3: CASSKDQFPLREQYF; DNA: TGTGCCAGCAGCAAAGATCAGTTTCCGCTACGGGAGCAGTACTTC
D: NA; size: NA; V: TRBV2; J: TRBJ2-6; CDR3: CASSPQSSGANVLTF; DNA: TGTGCCAGCAGTCCTCAAAGCTCTGGGGCCAACGTCCTGACTTTC
D: NA; size: once; V: TRBV10-1; J: TRBJ2-1; CDR3: CASSERAAGKDKQFF; DNA: TGCGCCAGCAGTGAGCGGGCGGCCGGGAAGGATAAGCAGTTCTTC
D: NA; size: NA; V: TRBV29-1; J: TRBJ2-1; CDR3: CSAEGGYNEQFF; DNA: TGCAGCGCAGAGGGAGGATACAATGAGCAGTTCTTC
D: NA; size: NA; V: TRBV11-2; J: TRBJ2-5; CDR3: CASSLDVVETQYF; DNA: TGTGCCAGCAGCTTAGACGTGGTAGAGACCCAGTACTTC
D: TRBD1; size: NA; V: TRBV4-1; J: TRBJ1-4; CDR3: CASSRLGQGPSTNEKLFF; DNA: TGCGCCAGCAGCCGATTAGGACAGGGGCCCTCAACTAATGAAAAACTGTTTTTT
D: TRBD2; size: NA; V: TRBV28; J: TRBJ2-7; CDR3: CASRRGLAGIYEQYF; DNA: TGTGCCAGCAGACGGGGACTAGCGGGAATCTACGAGCAGTACTTC
D: TRBD2; size: NA; V: TRBV7-8; J: TRBJ2-3; CDR3: CASSPLLAASTDTQYF; DNA: TGTGCCAGCAGCCCTCTACTAGCGGCTAGCACAGATACGCAGTATTTT
D: TRBD2; size: NA; V: TRBV29-1; J: TRBJ2-5; CDR3: CSVRTRSQETQYF; DNA: TGCAGCGTCCGGACTAGAAGCCAAGAGACCCAGTACTTC
D: TRBD1; size: NA; V: TRBV5-4; J: TRBJ2-2; CDR3: CASTDSGGTLPGELFF; DNA: TGTGCCAGCACCGATTCAGGGGGAACGCTGCCGGGGGAGCTGTTTTTT
D: NA; size: NA; V: TRBV7-2; J: TRBJ2-7; CDR3: CASSLSGSPYEQYF; DNA: TGTGCCAGCAGCTTATCCGGGAGCCCCTACGAGCAGTACTTC
D: TRBD2; size: NA; V: TRBV7-3; J: TRBJ2-1; CDR3: CASSLFTSGVNEQFF; DNA: TGTGCCAGCAGCTTATTCACTAGCGGGGTCAATGAGCAGTTCTTC
D: NA; size: NA; V: TRBV28; J: TRBJ2-5; CDR3: CASRAPETQYF; DNA: TGTGCCAGCAGGGCCCCGGAGACCCAGTACTTC
D: NA; size: NA; V: TRBV13; J: TRBJ2-1; CDR3: CASSLVLYNEQFF; DNA: TGTGCCAGCAGCTTAGTACTCTACAATGAGCAGTTCTTC
D: NA; size: once; V: TRBV28; J: TRBJ2-7; CDR3: CASSTYYYEQYF; DNA: TGTGCCAGCAGTACCTACTACTACGAGCAGTACTTC
D: TRBD2; size: once; V: TRBV2; J: TRBJ2-5; CDR3: CASSEGAGEAETQYF; DNA: TGTGCCAGCAGTGAAGGGGCGGGAGAGGCGGAGACCCAGTACTTC
D: NA; size: NA; V: TRBV19; J: TRBJ2-2; CDR3: CASSNSRVTGELFF; DNA: TGTGCCAGTAGTAACAGTAGGGTCACCGGGGAGCTGTTTTTT
D: NA; size: NA; V: TRBV19; J: TRBJ1-1; CDR3: CASSPDSFNTEAFF; DNA: TGTGCCAGTAGTCCGGACAGTTTCAACACTGAAGCTTTCTTT
D: NA; size: once; V: TRBV19; J: TRBJ2-5; CDR3: CASSVRGKETQYF; DNA: TGTGCCAGTAGTGTAAGGGGGAAAGAGACCCAGTACTTC
D: NA; size: NA; V: TRBV28; J: TRBJ1-1; CDR3: CASRSDYRSTEAFF; DNA: TGTGCCAGCAGATCCGACTATCGAAGCACTGAAGCTTTCTTT
D: NA; size: NA; V: TRBV29-1; J: TRBJ2-2; CDR3: CSVGRYTGELFF; DNA: TGCAGCGTTGGGCGGTACACCGGGGAGCTGTTTTTT
D: NA; size: NA; V: TRBV10-2; J: TRBJ2-1; CDR3: CASIASTYNEQFF; DNA: TGCGCCAGCATCGCAAGCACGTACAATGAGCAGTTCTTC
D: NA; size: NA; V: TRBV6-5; J: TRBJ1-2; CDR3: CASYRGGLGPYGYTF; DNA: TGTGCCAGCTATCGGGGGGGACTCGGGCCTTATGGCTACACCTTC
D: TRBD1; size: NA; V: TRBV6-6; J: TRBJ2-5; CDR3: CASSPDRGQETQYF; DNA: TGTGCCAGCAGTCCCGACAGGGGCCAAGAGACCCAGTACTTC
D: NA; size: NA; V: TRBV25-1; J: TRBJ2-1; CDR3: CASRREWDEQFF; DNA: TGTGCCAGCAGGAGGGAATGGGATGAGCAGTTCTTC
D: NA; size: NA; V: TRBV28; J: TRBJ1-6; CDR3: CASSLGREDSPLHF; DNA: TGTGCCAGCAGTTTGGGCAGGGAAGATTCACCCCTCCACTTT
D: NA; size: NA; V: TRBV18; J: TRBJ1-5; CDR3: CASSQGMNNQPQHF; DNA: TGTGCCAGCTCACAGGGGATGAACAATCAGCCCCAGCATTTT
D: NA; size: NA; V: TRBV2; J: TRBJ2-2; CDR3: CASSELAAGELFF; DNA: TGTGCCAGCAGTGAATTGGCTGCCGGGGAGCTGTTTTTT
D: NA; size: NA; V: TRBV5-1; J: TRBJ2-1; CDR3: CASSLERSSYNEQFF; DNA: TGCGCCAGCAGCTTGGAGCGGAGCTCCTACAATGAGCAGTTCTTC
D: TRBD2; size: NA; V: TRBV6-5; J: TRBJ2-5; CDR3: CASSYSGGRGGETQYF; DNA: TGTGCCAGCAGTTACTCTGGCGGGAGGGGAGGAGAGACCCAGTACTTC
D: NA; size: NA; V: TRBV28; J: TRBJ2-3; CDR3: CASSTGGASTDTQYF; DNA: TGTGCCAGCAGCACAGGTGGGGCCAGCACAGATACGCAGTATTTT
D: NA; size: NA; V: TRBV11-3; J: TRBJ2-3; CDR3: CASSLRGSRGDTQYF; DNA: TGTGCCAGCAGCTTACGAGGGTCCCGGGGGGATACGCAGTATTTT
D: NA; size: NA; V: TRBV5-6; J: TRBJ1-5; CDR3: CASSRRGAGQPQHF; DNA: TGTGCCAGCAGCCGGCGGGGGGCGGGTCAGCCCCAGCATTTT
D: NA; size: NA; V: TRBV5-6; J: TRBJ2-5; CDR3: CASSLSGETQYF; DNA: TGTGCCAGCAGCTTGAGTGGAGAGACCCAGTACTTC
D: NA; size: once; V: TRBV2; J: TRBJ2-3; CDR3: CASSGTASTDTQYF; DNA: TGTGCCAGCAGCGGGACCGCGAGCACAGATACGCAGTATTTT
D: TRBD1; size: NA; V: TRBV19; J: TRBJ1-3; CDR3: CASSMTGTGNTIYF; DNA: TGTGCCAGTAGTATGACAGGGACTGGAAACACCATATATTTT
D: NA; size: NA; V: TRBV7-9; J: TRBJ2-2; CDR3: CASSLSSGVTGELFF; DNA: TGTGCCAGCAGCTTATCGTCAGGCGTCACCGGGGAGCTGTTTTTT
D: TRBD1; size: NA; V: TRBV28; J: TRBJ1-1; CDR3: CASLGQANTEAFF; DNA: TGTGCCAGCTTAGGACAGGCGAACACTGAAGCTTTCTTT
D: NA; size: NA; V: TRBV5-1; J: TRBJ1-1; CDR3: CASSLDSWSGTEAFF; DNA: TGCGCCAGCAGCTTGGATTCATGGTCGGGCACTGAAGCTTTCTTT
D: NA; size: NA; V: TRBV10-3; J: TRBJ1-2; CDR3: CAIGVRDLITF; DNA: TGTGCCATCGGGGTTAGGGACCTCATCACCTTC
D: NA; size: NA; V: TRBV7-3; J: TRBJ1-3; CDR3: CASSPGSSGNTIYF; DNA: TGTGCCAGCAGCCCAGGGAGCTCTGGAAACACCATATATTTT
D: NA; size: once; V: TRBV5-1; J: TRBJ2-7; CDR3: CASGTNPGILSEQYF; DNA: TGCGCCAGCGGCACCAACCCCGGCATATTGTCCGAGCAGTACTTC
D: TRBD2; size: NA; V: TRBV5-4; J: TRBJ2-7; CDR3: CASSWSPGGKGSYEQYF; DNA: TGTGCCAGCAGCTGGTCCCCCGGGGGGAAAGGGTCCTACGAGCAGTACTTC
D: NA; size: NA; V: TRBV14; J: TRBJ2-7; CDR3: CASSQDPRALSEQYF; DNA: TGTGCCAGCAGCCAAGATCCTAGGGCATTAAGCGAGCAGTACTTC
D: TRBD1; size: once; V: TRBV6-1; J: TRBJ1-1; CDR3: CASSEQGQVNTEAFF; DNA: TGTGCCAGCAGTGAGCAGGGACAGGTCAACACTGAAGCTTTCTTT
D: NA; size: NA; V: TRBV28; J: TRBJ2-7; CDR3: CATGPSYEQYF; DNA: TGTGCCACGGGACCTTCCTACGAGCAGTACTTC
D: NA; size: NA; V: TRBV7-2; J: TRBJ1-4; CDR3: CASSRRVRNEKLFF; DNA: TGTGCCAGCAGCCGAAGGGTCCGTAATGAAAAACTGTTTTTT
D: NA; size: once; V: TRBV9; J: TRBJ2-7; CDR3: CASSVAPLTGTTEQYF; DNA: TGTGCCAGCAGCGTAGCCCCCCTGACGGGTACTACCGAGCAGTACTTC
D: TRBD1; size: NA; V: TRBV5-4; J: TRBJ1-1; CDR3: CASSRAGTVNTEAFF; DNA: TGTGCCAGCAGCAGAGCCGGGACAGTGAACACTGAAGCTTTCTTT
D: TRBD2; size: NA; V: TRBV2; J: TRBJ2-1; CDR3: CASSATSGTYNEQFF; DNA: TGTGCCAGCAGTGCAACTAGCGGGACCTACAATGAGCAGTTCTTC
D: NA; size: NA; V: TRBV2; J: TRBJ2-5; CDR3: CASSEGLLVEAQYF; DNA: TGTGCCAGCAGTGAAGGACTCCTCGTAGAGGCCCAGTACTTC